This paragraph covers one T cell receptor (beta chain) sequence. The antigen is undetermined. What was amplified from RNA transcripts were TCR beta CDR3 regions. First-round RT-PCR targeting the TCR CDR3 was performed with the HTBI primer set. Using its own MiXCR run on the multiplex PCR reads, TCRdb lists one record per CDR3 protein. Of almost 600,000 distinct CDR3 sequences in the sample, 11% to 15% were seen once. Hyperthyroidism patients were newly diagnosed, had disease duration under 2 months, and were aged 18 to 65 years. Exclusion criteria comprised uncontrolled infection, other autoimmune disease, pregnancy or lactation. This entry belongs to a study of T cells in Graves' hyperthyroidism and ophthalmopathy. Germline CDR1 SNHLY, CDR2 FYNNEI. This CDR3 is 12 amino acids long. The germline V and J ends were trimmed by 7 bases and 3 bases, with 10 bases remaining between them. Findings and limits, study-wide: Appearing also in blood were most of the thyroid clonotypes expanded above 0.001.

The chain couples TRBV2 to TRBJ2-7; D uncertain. The sequence was collected from a woman aged 25 to 39 with Graves' hyperthyroidism that later progressed to Graves' ophthalmopathy. Input material: blood. CDR3 loop: CASNGGGYEQYF. In nucleotides, the CDR3 is TGTGCCAGCAATGGTGGCGGCTACGAGCAGTACTTC.